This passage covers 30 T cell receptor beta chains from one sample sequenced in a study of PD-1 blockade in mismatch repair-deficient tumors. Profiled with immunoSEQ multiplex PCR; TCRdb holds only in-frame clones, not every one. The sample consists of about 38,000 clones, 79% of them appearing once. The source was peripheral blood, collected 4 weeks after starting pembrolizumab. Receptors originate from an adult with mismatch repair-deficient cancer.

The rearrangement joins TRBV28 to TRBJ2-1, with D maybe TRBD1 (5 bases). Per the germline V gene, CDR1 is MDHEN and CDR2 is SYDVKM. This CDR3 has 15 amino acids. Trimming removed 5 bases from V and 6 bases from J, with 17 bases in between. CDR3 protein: CASSLVARALNEQFF. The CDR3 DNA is TGTGCCAGCAGTCTGGTGGCCAGGGCGCTCAATGAGCAGTTCTTC.

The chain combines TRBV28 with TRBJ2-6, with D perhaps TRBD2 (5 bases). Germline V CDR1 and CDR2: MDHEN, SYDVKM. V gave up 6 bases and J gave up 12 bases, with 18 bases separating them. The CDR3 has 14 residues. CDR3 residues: CASRDIASEGVLTF. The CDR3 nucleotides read TGTGCCAGCAGAGATATAGCGAGTGAGGGCGTCCTGACTTTC.

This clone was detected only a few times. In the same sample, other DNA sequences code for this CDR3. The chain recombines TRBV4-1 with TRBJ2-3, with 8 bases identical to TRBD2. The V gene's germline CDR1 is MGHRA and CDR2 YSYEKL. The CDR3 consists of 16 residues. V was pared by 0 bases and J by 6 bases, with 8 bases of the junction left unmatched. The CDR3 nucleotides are TGCGCCAGCAGCCAAGAGGCGGGAGGACCCGGGGATACGCAGTATTTT. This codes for CASSQEAGGPGDTQYF.

As DNA, the CDR3 is TGTGCCAGCAGCGACAGGGTCGACCAAGAGACCCAGTACTTC. As protein: CASSDRVDQETQYF. V is TRBV9 and J is TRBJ2-5, with D possibly matching TRBD1 (6 bases). Trimming removed 3 bases at V and 0 bases at J, with 9 bases between. Germline CDR1 and CDR2: SGDLS and YYNGEE. The CDR3 covers 14 residues.

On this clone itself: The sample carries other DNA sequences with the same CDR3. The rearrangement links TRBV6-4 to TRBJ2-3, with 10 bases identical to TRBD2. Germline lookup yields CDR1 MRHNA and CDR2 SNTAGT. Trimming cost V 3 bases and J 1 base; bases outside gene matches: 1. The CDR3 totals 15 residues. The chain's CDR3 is CASSEGTSGTDTQYF. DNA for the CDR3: TGTGCCAGCAGTGAAGGGACTAGCGGCACAGATACGCAGTATTTT.

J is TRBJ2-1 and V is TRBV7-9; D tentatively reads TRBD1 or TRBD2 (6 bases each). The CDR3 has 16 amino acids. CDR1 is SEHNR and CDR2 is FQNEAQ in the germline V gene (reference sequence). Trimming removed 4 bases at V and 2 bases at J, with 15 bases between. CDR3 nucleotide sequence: TGTGCCAGCAGCTCGCCGGCCGGGGGCACCTACAATGAGCAGTTCTTC. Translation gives CASSSPAGGTYNEQFF.

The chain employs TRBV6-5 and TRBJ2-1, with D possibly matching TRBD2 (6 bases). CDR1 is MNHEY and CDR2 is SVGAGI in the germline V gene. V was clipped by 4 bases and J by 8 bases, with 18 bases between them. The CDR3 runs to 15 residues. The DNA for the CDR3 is TGTGCCAGCAGTTCGCCGGGACTCATGGCCGATGAGCAGTTCTTC. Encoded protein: CASSSPGLMADEQFF.

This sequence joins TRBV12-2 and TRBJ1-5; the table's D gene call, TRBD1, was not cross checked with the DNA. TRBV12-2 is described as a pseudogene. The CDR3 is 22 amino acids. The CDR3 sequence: CASRLVGTGEILDLYSNQPQHF. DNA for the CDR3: TGTGCAAGTCGCTTAGTTGGGACAGGGGAGATCCTGGACTTATATAGCAATCAGCCCCAGCATTTT.

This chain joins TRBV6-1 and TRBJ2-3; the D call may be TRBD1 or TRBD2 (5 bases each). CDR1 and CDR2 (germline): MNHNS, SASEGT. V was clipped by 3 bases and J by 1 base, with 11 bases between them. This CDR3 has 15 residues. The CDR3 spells CASSDPGDGTDTQYF. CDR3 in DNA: TGTGCCAGCAGTGATCCTGGGGACGGCACAGATACGCAGTATTTT.

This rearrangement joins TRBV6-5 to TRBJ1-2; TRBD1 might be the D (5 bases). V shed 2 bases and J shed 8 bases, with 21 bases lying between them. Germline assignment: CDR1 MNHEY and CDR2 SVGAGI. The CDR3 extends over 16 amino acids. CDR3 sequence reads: CASSYTGGGHLWGYTF. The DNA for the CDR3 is TGTGCCAGCAGTTACACCGGGGGGGGTCACCTCTGGGGCTACACCTTC.

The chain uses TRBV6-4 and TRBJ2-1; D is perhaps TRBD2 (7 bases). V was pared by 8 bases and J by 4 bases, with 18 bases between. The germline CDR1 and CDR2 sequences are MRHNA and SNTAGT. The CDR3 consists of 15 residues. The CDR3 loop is CASLGGRTRYNEQFF. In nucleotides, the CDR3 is TGTGCCAGCCTCGGGGGGCGGACCAGGTACAATGAGCAGTTCTTC.

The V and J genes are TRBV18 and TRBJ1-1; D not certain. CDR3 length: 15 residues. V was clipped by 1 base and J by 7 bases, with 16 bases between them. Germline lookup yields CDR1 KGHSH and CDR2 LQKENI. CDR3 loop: CASSPLRWQTLEAFF. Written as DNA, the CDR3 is TGTGCCAGCTCACCACTACGATGGCAGACCCTTGAAGCTTTCTTT.

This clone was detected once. This chain's CDR3 is CASSQDRRASEQFF. DNA for the CDR3: TGCGCCAGCAGCCAAGATCGGAGGGCGAGTGAGCAGTTCTTC. This chain connects TRBV4-3 to TRBJ2-1; D perhaps matches TRBD2 (6 bases). V dropped 0 bases and J dropped 9 bases, with 12 bases sitting between them. Germline CDR1 reads LGHNA; CDR2 reads YSLEER. The CDR3 length is 14 residues.

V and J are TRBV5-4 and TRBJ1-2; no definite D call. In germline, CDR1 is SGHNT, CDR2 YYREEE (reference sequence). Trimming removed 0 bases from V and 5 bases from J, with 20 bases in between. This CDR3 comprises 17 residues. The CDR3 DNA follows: TGTGCCAGCAGCTTGGAGCGAGGAATCCTCGGACCGTATGGCTACACCTTC. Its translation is CASSLERGILGPYGYTF. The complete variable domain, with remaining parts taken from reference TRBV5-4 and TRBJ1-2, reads ETGVTQSPTHLIKTRGQQVTLRCSSQSGHNTVSWYQQALGQGPQFIFQYYREEENGRGNFPPRFSGLQFPNYSSELNVNALELDDSALYLCASSLERGILGPYGYTFGSGTRLTVV.

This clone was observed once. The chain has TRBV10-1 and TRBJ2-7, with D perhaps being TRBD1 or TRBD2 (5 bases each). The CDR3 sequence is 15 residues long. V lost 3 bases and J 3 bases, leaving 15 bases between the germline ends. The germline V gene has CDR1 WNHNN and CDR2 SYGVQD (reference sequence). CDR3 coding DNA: TGCGCCAGCAGTGAAGGAGAGGGACCTGGCTACGAGCAGTACTTC. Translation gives CASSEGEGPGYEQYF.

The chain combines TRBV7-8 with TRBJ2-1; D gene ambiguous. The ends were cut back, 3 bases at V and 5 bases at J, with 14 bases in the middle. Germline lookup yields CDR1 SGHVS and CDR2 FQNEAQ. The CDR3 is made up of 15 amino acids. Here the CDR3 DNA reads TGTGCCAGCAGCTTTTACGTGTCCAAGGACAATGAGCAGTTCTTC. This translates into CASSFYVSKDNEQFF.

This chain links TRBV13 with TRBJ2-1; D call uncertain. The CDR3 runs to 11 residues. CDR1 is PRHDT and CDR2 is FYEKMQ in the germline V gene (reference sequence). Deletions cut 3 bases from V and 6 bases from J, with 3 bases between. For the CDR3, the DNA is TGTGCCAGCAGCTTTTCCAATGAGCAGTTCTTC. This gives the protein CASSFSNEQFF.

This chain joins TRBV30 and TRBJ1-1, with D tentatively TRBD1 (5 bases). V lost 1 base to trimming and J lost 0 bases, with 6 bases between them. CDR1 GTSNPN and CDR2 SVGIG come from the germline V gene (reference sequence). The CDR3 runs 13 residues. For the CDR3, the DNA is TGTGCCTGGAGTGGACAGCTGAACACTGAAGCTTTCTTT. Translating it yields CAWSGQLNTEAFF.

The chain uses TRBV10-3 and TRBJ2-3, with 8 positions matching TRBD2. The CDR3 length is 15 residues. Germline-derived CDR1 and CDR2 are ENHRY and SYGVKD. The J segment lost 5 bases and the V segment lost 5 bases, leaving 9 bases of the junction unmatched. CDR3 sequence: CAISRAGGLGDTQYF. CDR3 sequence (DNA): TGTGCCATCAGTAGGGCGGGAGGCCTTGGAGATACGCAGTATTTT.

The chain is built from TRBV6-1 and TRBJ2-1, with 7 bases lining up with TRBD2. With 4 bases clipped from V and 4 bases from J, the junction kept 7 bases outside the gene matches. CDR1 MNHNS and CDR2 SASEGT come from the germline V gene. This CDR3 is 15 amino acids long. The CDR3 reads CASSGLAAFYNEQFF. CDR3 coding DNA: TGTGCCAGCAGTGGCCTAGCGGCCTTTTACAATGAGCAGTTCTTC.

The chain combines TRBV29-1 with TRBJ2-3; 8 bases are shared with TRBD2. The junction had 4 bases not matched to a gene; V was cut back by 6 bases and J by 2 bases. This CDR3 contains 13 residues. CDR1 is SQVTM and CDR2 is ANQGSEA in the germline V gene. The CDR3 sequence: CSVQTSATDTQYF. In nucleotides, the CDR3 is TGCAGCGTGCAGACTAGCGCCACAGATACGCAGTATTTT.

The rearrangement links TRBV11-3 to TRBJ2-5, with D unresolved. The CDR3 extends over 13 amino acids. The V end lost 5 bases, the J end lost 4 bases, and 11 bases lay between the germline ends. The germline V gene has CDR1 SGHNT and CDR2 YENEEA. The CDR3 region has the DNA TGTGCCAGCAGCCAAACAAGAGCAGAGACCCAGTACTTC. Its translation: CASSQTRAETQYF.

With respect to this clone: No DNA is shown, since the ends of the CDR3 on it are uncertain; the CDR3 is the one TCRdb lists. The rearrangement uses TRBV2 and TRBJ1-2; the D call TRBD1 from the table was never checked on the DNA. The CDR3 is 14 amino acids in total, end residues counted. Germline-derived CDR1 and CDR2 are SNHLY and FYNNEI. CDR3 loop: CASSVGTGAVPLDF.

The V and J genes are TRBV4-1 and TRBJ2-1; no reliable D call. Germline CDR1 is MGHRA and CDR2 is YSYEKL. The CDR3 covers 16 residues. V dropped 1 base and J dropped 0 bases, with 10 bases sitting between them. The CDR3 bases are TGCGCCAGCAGCCAAGTTGACATTATCTCCTACAATGAGCAGTTCTTC. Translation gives CASSQVDIISYNEQFF.

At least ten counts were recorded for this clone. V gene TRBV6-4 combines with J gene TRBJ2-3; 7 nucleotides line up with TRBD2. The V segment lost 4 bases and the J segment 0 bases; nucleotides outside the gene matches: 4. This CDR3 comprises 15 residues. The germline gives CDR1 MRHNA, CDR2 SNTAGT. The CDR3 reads CASSAGSGSTDTQYF. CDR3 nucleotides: TGTGCCAGCAGTGCGGGTAGCGGGAGCACAGATACGCAGTATTTT.

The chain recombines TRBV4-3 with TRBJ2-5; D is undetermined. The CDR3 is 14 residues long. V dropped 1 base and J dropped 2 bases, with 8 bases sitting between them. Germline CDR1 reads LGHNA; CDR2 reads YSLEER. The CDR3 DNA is TGCGCCAGCAGCCAAGGAACTGGGCAAGAGACCCAGTACTTC. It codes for CASSQGTGQETQYF.

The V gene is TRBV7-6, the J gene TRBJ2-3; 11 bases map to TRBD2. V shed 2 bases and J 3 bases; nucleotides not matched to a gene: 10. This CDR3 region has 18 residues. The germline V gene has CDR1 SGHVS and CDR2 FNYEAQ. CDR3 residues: CASSLTGGASGRTDTQYF. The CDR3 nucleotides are TGTGCCAGCAGCTTAACCGGGGGGGCTAGCGGGAGGACAGATACGCAGTATTTT.

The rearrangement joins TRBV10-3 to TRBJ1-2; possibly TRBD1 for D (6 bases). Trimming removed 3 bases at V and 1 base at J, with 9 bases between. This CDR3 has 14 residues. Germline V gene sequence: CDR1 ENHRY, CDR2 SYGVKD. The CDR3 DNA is TGTGCCATCAGTGACAGGGGAGGTAACTATGGCTACACCTTC. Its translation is CAISDRGGNYGYTF.

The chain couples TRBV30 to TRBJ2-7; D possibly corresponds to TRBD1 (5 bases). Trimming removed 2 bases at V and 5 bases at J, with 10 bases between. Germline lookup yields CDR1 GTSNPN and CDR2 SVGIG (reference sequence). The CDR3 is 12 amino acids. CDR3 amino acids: CAWSLQGHEQYF. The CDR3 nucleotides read TGTGCCTGGAGTTTGCAGGGCCACGAGCAGTACTTC. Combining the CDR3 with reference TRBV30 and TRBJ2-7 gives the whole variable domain SQTIHQWPATLVQPVGSPLSLECTVEGTSNPNLYWYRQAAGRGLQLLFYSVGIGQISSEVPQNLSASRPQDRQFILSSKKLLLSDSGFYLCAWSLQGHEQYFGPGTRLTVT.

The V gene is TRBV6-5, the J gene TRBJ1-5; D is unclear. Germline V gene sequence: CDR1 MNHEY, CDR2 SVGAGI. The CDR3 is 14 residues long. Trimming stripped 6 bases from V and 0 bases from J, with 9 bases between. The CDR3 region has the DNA TGTGCCAGCAGCGAAAACGGTAGCAATCAGCCCCAGCATTTT. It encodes CASSENGSNQPQHF.